This T cell receptor (beta chain) was obtained from a study of spatial heterogeneity in lung cancer. Across the whole study: The study observed each unique TCR and UMI combination more than ten times on average in raw reads.

This clonotype was seen more than once but under ten times. What it binds is unknown. Time point specified: sample taken at primary tumor resection. The sequenced material consisted of unsorted whole RNA from tumor, nontumor lung or frozen PBMC. The donors, fewer than 90 patients with untreated early-stage non-small cell lung cancer, provided the samples. General observations from the study: Follow-up blood showed ubiquitous expanded tumor TCRs less than blood at resection did.

Each TCR cDNA molecule bore a unique molecular identifier. TCRdb itself ran the 5' RACE reads through MiXCR, one entry per CDR3 protein. The data contain 60,000 to 90,000 distinct CDR3 sequences, about an eighth of them singletons. With 2 bases removed from V and 0 bases from J, the gap between germline ends came to 5 bases. The CDR3 has 12 residues. Looked up from germline, CDR1 is DFQATT and CDR2 is SNEGSKA (reference sequence). The source was PBMCs, collected at surgery. The TCR was taken from a male donor with early-stage non-small cell lung cancer. This chain connects TRBV20-1 to TRBJ2-7; D is undetermined. The CDR3 protein is CSARPGSYEQYF. DNA for the CDR3: TGCAGTGCTAGACCCGGCTCCTACGAGCAGTACTTC.